The rows below give T cell receptor beta chains drawn from one sample of a study of T-cell memory formation after mild COVID-19. MiXCR, applied by TCRdb to the 5' RACE reads, yields one record per CDR3 protein. Among 450,000 to 700,000 distinct CDR3 sequences listed, roughly 18% were seen once. Material: PBMCs or a T cell subset sorted from them (not recorded which). Receptor source: an adult woman who had mild COVID-19 (a few samples of this study predate the infection). Cell type and time point are not known. The CDR3 runs from the conserved cysteine through the conserved F or W. Fields, in order: CDR3 DNA, CDR3 protein, V gene, clone size, D gene, J gene. A D gene is named only where the DNA matches it firmly. Clone size appears in some rows only: once, few, many, or a class for an expanded clone.

TGCGCCAGCGGTGGCAGGCTTCCCGGGGAGCTGTTTTTT,CASGGRLPGELFF,TRBV5-1,-,-,TRBJ2-2
TGTGCCAGCAGCCCCAGAGGAGACACCCCACAAGAGACCCAGTACTTC,CASSPRGDTPQETQYF,TRBV7-6,-,-,TRBJ2-5
TGTGCCAGCAGCCCAGGACAGAGCTTGTTGAACACTGAAGCTTTCTTT,CASSPGQSLLNTEAFF,TRBV14,-,-,TRBJ1-1
TGTGCCAGCTCACCACCGGGACAGGGTCGGACCGGGGAGCTGTTTTTT,CASSPPGQGRTGELFF,TRBV18,-,TRBD1,TRBJ2-2
TGTGCCAGCGGTCAAGTGGCGGGAGGGATCGAGCAGTACTTC,CASGQVAGGIEQYF,TRBV12-3/TRBV12-4,few,TRBD2,TRBJ2-7
TGTGCCAGCAGCGAAGGCGGGCTAGCGGGTATGGAGCGTGAGCAGTTCTTC,CASSEGGLAGMEREQFF,TRBV11-3,-,TRBD2,TRBJ2-1
TGTGCCAGCAGCCAAAAGGGACTAGCGGGGGCAGATACGCAGTATTTT,CASSQKGLAGADTQYF,TRBV4-2,-,TRBD2,TRBJ2-3
TGCAGTGCTAGAGATCTAGCTAGCGATTACAATGAGCAGTTCTTC,CSARDLASDYNEQFF,TRBV20-1,-,-,TRBJ2-1
TGCGCCAGCAGCCCCGTCGTGGGGGACTACGAGCAGTACTTC,CASSPVVGDYEQYF,TRBV4-1,-,-,TRBJ2-7
TGTGCCACCGACTCCGGGACCCCCCCCGATACGCAGTATTTT,CATDSGTPPDTQYF,TRBV21-1,few,-,TRBJ2-3